This TCR beta chain came from a study of blood T cell repertoires in COVID-19. The overall study: The study drew acute and convalescent COVID-19 samples from the United States, Italy and Spain. T cells, B-cell-depleted T cells, or PBMCs provided the cDNA or gDNA that served as material.

In the authors' workflow: Estimation of nucleated cell counts was performed using reference gene primer amplification. Generated by immunoSEQ multiplex PCR, the TCRdb table keeps only in-frame clones and is missing some. V and J calls and clone size are copied from that table; D and trimming were computed from the DNA. The data show roughly 230,000 clones, roughly 84% seen once. The V end lost 0 bases, the J end lost 7 bases, and 7 bases lay between the germline ends. The CDR3 length is 14 residues. The germline gives CDR1 LGHNA, CDR2 YSLEER. V is TRBV4-3 and J is TRBJ1-6, with D unresolved. The clonotype originates from a man aged 50 to 60 with active or convalescent COVID-19. Input material: peripheral blood. CDR3 region: CASSQEGENSPLHF. The CDR3 coding sequence is TGCGCCAGCAGCCAAGAGGGCGAGAATTCACCCCTCCACTTT.